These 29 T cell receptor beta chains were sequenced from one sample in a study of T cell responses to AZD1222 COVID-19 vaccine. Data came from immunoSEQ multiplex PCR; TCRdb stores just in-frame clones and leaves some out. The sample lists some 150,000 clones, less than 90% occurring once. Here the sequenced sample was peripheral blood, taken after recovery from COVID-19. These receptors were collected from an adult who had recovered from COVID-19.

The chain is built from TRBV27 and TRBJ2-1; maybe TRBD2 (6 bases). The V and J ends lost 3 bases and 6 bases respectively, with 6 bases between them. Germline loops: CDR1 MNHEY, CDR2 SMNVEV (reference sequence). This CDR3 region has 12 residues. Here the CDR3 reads CASSLEGNEQFF. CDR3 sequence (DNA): TGTGCCAGCAGTTTGGAGGGCAATGAGCAGTTCTTC.

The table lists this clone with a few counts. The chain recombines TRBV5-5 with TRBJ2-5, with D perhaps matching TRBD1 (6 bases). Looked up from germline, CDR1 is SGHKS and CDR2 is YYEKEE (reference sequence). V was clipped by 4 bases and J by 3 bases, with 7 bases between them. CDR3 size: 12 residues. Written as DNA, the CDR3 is TGTGCCAGCAGCCCAGGGGAAGAGACCCAGTACTTC. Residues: CASSPGEETQYF.

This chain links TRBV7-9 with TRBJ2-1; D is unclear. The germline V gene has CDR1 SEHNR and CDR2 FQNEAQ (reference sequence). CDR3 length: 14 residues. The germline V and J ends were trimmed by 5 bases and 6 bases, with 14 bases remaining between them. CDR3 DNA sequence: TGTGCCAGCAGCGCCGATCAACGACTCAATGAGCAGTTCTTC. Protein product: CASSADQRLNEQFF.

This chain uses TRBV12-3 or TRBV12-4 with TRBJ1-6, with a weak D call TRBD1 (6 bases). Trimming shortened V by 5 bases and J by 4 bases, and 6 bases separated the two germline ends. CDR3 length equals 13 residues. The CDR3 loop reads CASSQGYNSPLHF. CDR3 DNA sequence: TGTGCCAGCAGTCAGGGGTATAATTCACCCCTCCACTTT.

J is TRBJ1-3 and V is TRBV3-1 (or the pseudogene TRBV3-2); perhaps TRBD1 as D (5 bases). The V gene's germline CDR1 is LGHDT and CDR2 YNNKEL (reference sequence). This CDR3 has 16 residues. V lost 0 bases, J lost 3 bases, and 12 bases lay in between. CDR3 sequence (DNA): TGTGCCAGCAGCCAAGATCAAGGGGCGGGTGGAAACACCATATATTTT. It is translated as CASSQDQGAGGNTIYF.

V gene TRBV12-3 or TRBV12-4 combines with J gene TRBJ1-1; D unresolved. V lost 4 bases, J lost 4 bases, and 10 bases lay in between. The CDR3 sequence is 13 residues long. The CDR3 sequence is CASSSEAGTEAFF. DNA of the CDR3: TGTGCCAGCAGTTCTGAGGCGGGCACTGAAGCTTTCTTT.

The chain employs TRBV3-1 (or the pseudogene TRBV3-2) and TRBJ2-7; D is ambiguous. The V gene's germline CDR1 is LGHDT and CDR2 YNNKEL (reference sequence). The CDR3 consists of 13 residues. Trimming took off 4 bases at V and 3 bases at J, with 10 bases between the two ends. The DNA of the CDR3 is TGTGCCAGCAGCCTTCAAAGAAACTACGAGCAGTACTTC. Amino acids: CASSLQRNYEQYF.

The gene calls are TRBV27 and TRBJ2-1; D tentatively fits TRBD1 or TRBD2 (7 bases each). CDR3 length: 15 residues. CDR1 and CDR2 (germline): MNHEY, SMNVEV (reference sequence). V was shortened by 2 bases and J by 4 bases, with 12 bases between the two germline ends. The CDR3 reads CASSLGAGQYNEQFF. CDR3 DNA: TGTGCCAGCAGTTTAGGAGCGGGACAGTACAATGAGCAGTTCTTC.

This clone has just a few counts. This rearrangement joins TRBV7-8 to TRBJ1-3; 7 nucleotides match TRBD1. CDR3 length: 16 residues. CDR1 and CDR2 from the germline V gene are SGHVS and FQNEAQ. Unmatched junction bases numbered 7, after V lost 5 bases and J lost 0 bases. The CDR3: CASSGRTGPSGNTIYF. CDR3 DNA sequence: TGTGCCAGCAGCGGCCGGACAGGCCCCTCTGGAAACACCATATATTTT.

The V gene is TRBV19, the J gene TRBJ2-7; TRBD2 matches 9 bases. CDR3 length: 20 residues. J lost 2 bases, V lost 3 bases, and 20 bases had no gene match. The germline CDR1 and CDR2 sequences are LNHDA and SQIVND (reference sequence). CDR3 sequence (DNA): TGTGCCAGTAGTATCCAGGAACAGGGTGGACCTAGCGGGACCGCCTACGAGCAGTACTTC. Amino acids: CASSIQEQGGPSGTAYEQYF.

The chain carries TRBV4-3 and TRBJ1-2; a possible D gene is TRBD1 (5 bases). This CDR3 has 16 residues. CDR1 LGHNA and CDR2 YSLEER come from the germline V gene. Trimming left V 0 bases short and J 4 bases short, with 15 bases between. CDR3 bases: TGCGCCAGCAGCCAAGAGGGACGCTCGTACCGCTATGGCTACACCTTC. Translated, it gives CASSQEGRSYRYGYTF.

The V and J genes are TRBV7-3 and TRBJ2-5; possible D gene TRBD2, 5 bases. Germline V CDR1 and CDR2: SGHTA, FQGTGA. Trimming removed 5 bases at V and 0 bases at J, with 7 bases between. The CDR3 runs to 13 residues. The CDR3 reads CASSLTNQETQYF. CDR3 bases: TGTGCCAGCAGCCTGACTAACCAAGAGACCCAGTACTTC.

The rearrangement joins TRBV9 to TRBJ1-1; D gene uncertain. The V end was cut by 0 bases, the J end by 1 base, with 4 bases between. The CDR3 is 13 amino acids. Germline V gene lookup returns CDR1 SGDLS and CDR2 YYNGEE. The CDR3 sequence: CASSVAPNTEAFF. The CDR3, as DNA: TGTGCCAGCAGCGTAGCTCCGAACACTGAAGCTTTCTTT.

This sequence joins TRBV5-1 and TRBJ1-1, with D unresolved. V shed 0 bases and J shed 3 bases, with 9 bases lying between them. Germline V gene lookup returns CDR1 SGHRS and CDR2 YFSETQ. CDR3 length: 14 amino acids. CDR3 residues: CASSLGGSYTEAFF. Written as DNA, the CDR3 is TGCGCCAGCAGCTTGGGAGGCAGCTACACTGAAGCTTTCTTT.

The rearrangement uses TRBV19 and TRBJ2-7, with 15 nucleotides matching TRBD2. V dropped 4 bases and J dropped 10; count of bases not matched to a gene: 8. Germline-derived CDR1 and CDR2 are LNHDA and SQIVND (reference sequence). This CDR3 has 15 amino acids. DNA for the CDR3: TGTGCCAGTAGTAAACCGGGACTAGCGGGAGGTAGACAGTACTTC. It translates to CASSKPGLAGGRQYF.

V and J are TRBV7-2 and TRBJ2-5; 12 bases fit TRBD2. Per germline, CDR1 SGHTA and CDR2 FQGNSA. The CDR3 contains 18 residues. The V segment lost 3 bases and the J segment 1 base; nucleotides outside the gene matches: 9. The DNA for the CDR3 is TGTGCCAGCAGCTTCCAGCGGACTAGCGGGAACATCCAAGAGACCCAGTACTTC. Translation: CASSFQRTSGNIQETQYF.

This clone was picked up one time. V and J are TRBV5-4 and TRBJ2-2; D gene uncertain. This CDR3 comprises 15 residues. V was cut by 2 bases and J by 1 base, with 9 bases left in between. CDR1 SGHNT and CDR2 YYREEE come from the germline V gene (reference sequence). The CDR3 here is CASSLGRVNTGELFF. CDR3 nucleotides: TGTGCCAGCAGCTTAGGAAGGGTGAACACCGGGGAGCTGTTTTTT.

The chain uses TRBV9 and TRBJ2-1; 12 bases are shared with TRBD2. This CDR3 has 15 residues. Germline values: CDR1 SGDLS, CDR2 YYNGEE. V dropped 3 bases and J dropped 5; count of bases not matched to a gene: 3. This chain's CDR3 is CASSDRLAGDNEQFF. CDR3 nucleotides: TGTGCCAGCAGCGATCGACTAGCGGGAGACAATGAGCAGTTCTTC.

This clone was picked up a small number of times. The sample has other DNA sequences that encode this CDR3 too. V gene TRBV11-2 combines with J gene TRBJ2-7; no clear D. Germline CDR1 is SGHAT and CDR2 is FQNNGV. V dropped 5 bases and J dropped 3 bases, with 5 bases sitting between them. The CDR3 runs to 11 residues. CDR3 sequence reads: CASSLNYEQYF. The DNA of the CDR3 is TGTGCCAGCAGCCTTAACTACGAGCAGTACTTC.

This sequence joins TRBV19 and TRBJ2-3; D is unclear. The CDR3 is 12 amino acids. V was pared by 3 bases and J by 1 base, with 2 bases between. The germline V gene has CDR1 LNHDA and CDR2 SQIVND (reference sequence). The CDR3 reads CASSMRTDTQYF. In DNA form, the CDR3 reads TGTGCCAGTAGTATGCGCACAGATACGCAGTATTTT.

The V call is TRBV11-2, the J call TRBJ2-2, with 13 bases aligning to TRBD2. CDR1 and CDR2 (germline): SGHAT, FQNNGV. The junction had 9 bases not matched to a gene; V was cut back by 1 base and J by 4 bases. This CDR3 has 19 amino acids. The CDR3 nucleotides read TGTGCCAGCAGCTTAGTCCCACTAGCGGGGGGGCTAAGCACCGGGGAGCTGTTTTTT. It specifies CASSLVPLAGGLSTGELFF.

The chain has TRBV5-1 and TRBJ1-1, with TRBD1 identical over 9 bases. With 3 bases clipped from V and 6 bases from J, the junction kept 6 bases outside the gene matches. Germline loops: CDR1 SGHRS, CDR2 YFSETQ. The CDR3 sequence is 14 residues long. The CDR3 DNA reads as TGCGCCAGCAGCTCCATACAGGGGGCGGCTGAAGCTTTCTTT. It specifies CASSSIQGAAEAFF.

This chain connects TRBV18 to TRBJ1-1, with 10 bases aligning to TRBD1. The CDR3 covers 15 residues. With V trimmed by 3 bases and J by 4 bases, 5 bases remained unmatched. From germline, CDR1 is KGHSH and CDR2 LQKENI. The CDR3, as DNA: TGTGCCAGCTCACCGGTAAGGACAGGGGGCACTGAAGCTTTCTTT. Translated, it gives CASSPVRTGGTEAFF.

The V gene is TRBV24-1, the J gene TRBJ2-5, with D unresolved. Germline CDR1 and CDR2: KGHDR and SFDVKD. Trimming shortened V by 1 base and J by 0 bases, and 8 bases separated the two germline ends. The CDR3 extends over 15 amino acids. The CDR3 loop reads CATSDFIGYQETQYF. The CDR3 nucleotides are TGTGCCACCAGTGATTTTATTGGATACCAAGAGACCCAGTACTTC.

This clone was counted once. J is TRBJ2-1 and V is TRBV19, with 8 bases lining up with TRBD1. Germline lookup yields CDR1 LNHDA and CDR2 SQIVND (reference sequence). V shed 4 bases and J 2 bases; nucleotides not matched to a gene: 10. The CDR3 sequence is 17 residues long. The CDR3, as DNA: TGTGCCAGTAGTACCCCTTCCGGGACAGGAGCCTACAATGAGCAGTTCTTC. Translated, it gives CASSTPSGTGAYNEQFF.

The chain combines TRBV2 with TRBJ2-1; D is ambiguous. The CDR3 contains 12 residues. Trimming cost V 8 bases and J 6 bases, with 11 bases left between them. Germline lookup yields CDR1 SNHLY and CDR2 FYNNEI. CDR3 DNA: TGTGCCAGCGAGGAAGGTGTCAATGAGCAGTTCTTC. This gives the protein CASEEGVNEQFF.

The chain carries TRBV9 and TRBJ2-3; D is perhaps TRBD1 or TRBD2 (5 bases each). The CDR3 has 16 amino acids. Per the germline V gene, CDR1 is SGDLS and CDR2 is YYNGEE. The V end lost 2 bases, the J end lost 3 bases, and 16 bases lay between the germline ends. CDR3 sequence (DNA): TGTGCCAGCAGCGTGTCCCATCCTGAGGGGACAGATACGCAGTATTTT. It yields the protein CASSVSHPEGTDTQYF.

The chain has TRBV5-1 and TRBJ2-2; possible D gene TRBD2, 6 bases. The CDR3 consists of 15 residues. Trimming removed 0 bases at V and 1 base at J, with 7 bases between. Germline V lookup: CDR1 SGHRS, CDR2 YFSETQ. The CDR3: CASSLEGLNTGELFF. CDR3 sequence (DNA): TGCGCCAGCAGCTTGGAGGGACTGAACACCGGGGAGCTGTTTTTT.

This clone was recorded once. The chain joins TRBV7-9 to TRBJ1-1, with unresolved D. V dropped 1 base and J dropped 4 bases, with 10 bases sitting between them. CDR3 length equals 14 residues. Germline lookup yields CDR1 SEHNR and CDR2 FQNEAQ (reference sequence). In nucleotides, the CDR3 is TGTGCCAGCAGCTTAGGGGCAGGTACCACTGAAGCTTTCTTT. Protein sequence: CASSLGAGTTEAFF.